The 15 T cell receptor beta chains below come from one sample, sequenced in a study of shared clonotypes between healthy human individuals. Method: immunoSEQ multiplex PCR; TCRdb's copy keeps in-frame clones and lacks some. This table has about 1 million clones, about 76% appearing once. Sequences were obtained from memory CD4+ T cells sorted from blood. Regarding subset: CD45RA-negative fraction. All receptors come from a man in his late teens or twenties in good health.

V and J are TRBV2 and TRBJ2-3, with D perhaps being TRBD1 or TRBD2 (6 bases each). This CDR3 region has 14 residues. CDR1 is SNHLY, CDR2 FYNNEI, per germline. Trimming pared 7 bases from V and 0 bases from J, leaving 11 bases between. CDR3 DNA: TGTGCCAGCAAACCGGGGGCGAGCACAGATACGCAGTATTTT. This codes for CASKPGASTDTQYF. Using reference TRBV2 and TRBJ2-3 for the parts outside the CDR3, the full variable domain is EPEVTQTPSHQVTQMGQEVILRCVPISNHLYFYWYRQILGQKVEFLVSFYNNEISEKSEIFDDQFSVERPDGSNFTLKIRSTKLEDSAMYFCASKPGASTDTQYFGPGTRLTVL.

J is TRBJ1-2 and V is TRBV5-5; D perhaps matches TRBD1 (6 bases). CDR3 length equals 13 residues. V was pared by 1 base and J by 8 bases, with 12 bases between. Germline V gene lookup returns CDR1 SGHKS and CDR2 YYEKEE (reference sequence). The CDR3 loop reads CASSLSAGVGYTF. DNA of the CDR3: TGTGCCAGCAGCTTGTCGGCAGGGGTCGGCTACACCTTC.

The J gene is TRBJ2-3, the V gene TRBV5-1; D remains ambiguous. The length of the CDR3 is 13 residues. V shed 7 bases and J shed 4 bases, with 13 bases lying between them. Germline assignment: CDR1 SGHRS and CDR2 YFSETQ. CDR3 coding DNA: TGCGCCAGCTCCGAACAGACACCAGATACGCAGTATTTT. It specifies CASSEQTPDTQYF.

This chain uses TRBV4-3 with TRBJ2-3, with D possibly being TRBD1 (6 bases). This CDR3 spans 14 amino acids. Per germline, CDR1 LGHNA and CDR2 YSLEER. Trimming removed 2 bases from V and 0 bases from J, with 6 bases in between. The CDR3 region has the DNA TGCGCCAGCAGCCAACAGGGGAGCACAGATACGCAGTATTTT. It yields the protein CASSQQGSTDTQYF.

This clone appeared many times. This chain joins TRBV7-9 and TRBJ1-2; 9 positions match TRBD1. V lost 0 bases to trimming and J lost 8 bases; unmatched junction nucleotides: 7. This CDR3 comprises 15 residues. The germline V gene encodes CDR1 SEHNR and CDR2 FQNEAQ (reference sequence). CDR3 residues: CASSLAVGQGRGYTF. CDR3 in DNA: TGTGCCAGCAGCTTAGCGGTGGGACAGGGAAGAGGCTACACCTTC.

The chain links TRBV11-2 to TRBJ1-1; 12 bases map to TRBD1. The CDR3 is 15 residues long. Per germline, CDR1 SGHAT and CDR2 FQNNGV. V dropped 2 bases and J dropped 4; count of bases not matched to a gene: 2. The CDR3 loop is CASSLSGQGATEAFF. CDR3 DNA sequence: TGTGCCAGCAGCTTATCGGGACAGGGGGCCACTGAAGCTTTCTTT. The variable domain in full, with the rest retrieved from reference TRBV11-2 and TRBJ1-1, is EAGVAQSPRYKIIEKRQSVAFWCNPISGHATLYWYQQILGQGPKLLIQFQNNGVVDDSQLPKDRFSAERLKGVDSTLKIQPAKLEDSAVYLCASSLSGQGATEAFFGQGTRLTVV.

This clone was seen many times. The chain has TRBV9 and TRBJ1-3; D uncertain. The CDR3 spans 13 residues. Germline assignment: CDR1 SGDLS and CDR2 YYNGEE. Deletions cut 7 bases from V and 2 bases from J, with 10 bases between. The CDR3 region is CASGLGAGNTIYF. For the CDR3, the DNA is TGTGCCAGCGGACTCGGGGCTGGAAACACCATATATTTT.

A word on this clone: The same CDR3 is also encoded by other DNA sequences in this sample. The V and J genes are TRBV7-9 and TRBJ2-3; no clear D gene. The germline V gene has CDR1 SEHNR and CDR2 FQNEAQ (reference sequence). The CDR3 consists of 12 residues. The V end lost 5 bases, the J end lost 3 bases, and 6 bases lay between the germline ends. For the CDR3, the DNA is TGTGCCAGCAGCCTACAAACAGATACGCAGTATTTT. It translates to CASSLQTDTQYF.

The V gene is TRBV2, the J gene TRBJ2-2; the match to TRBD2 covers 8 bases. V dropped 7 bases and J dropped 0; count of bases not matched to a gene: 7. Per the germline V gene, CDR1 is SNHLY and CDR2 is FYNNEI. The CDR3 spans 16 residues. The CDR3, as DNA: TGTGCCAGCACCTCAGGCGGGAGGCCGAACACCGGGGAGCTGTTTTTT. This gives the protein CASTSGGRPNTGELFF.

This rearrangement joins TRBV19 to TRBJ1-5; no reliable D call. CDR1 is LNHDA and CDR2 is SQIVND in the germline V gene (reference sequence). Trimming removed 3 bases at V and 3 bases at J, with 12 bases between. The CDR3 contains 15 residues. CDR3 coding DNA: TGTGCCAGTAGTATTTCGCGAACAGACAATCAGCCCCAGCATTTT. This codes for CASSISRTDNQPQHF.

This rearrangement joins TRBV7-9 to TRBJ2-7; 11 bases map to TRBD2. This CDR3 comprises 15 residues. Germline lookup yields CDR1 SEHNR and CDR2 FQNEAQ (reference sequence). V was clipped by 3 bases and J by 7 bases; unmatched bases: 8. Written as DNA, the CDR3 is TGTGCCAGCAGCTTTACACTAGCGGGAGCTGGGGAGCAGTACTTC. It codes for CASSFTLAGAGEQYF. Full variable domain (rest looked up from reference TRBV7-9 and TRBJ2-7): DTGVSQNPRHKITKRGQNVTFRCDPISEHNRLYWYRQTLGQGPEFLTYFQNEAQLEKSRLLSDRFSAERPKGSFSTLEIQRTEQGDSAMYLCASSFTLAGAGEQYFGPGTRLTVT.

The V and J genes are TRBV5-5 and TRBJ2-7; tentatively, D is TRBD2 (5 bases). Germline V gene lookup returns CDR1 SGHKS and CDR2 YYEKEE (reference sequence). This CDR3 is 14 amino acids long. V lost 0 bases, J lost 2 bases, and 9 bases lay in between. CDR3 sequence (DNA): TGTGCCAGCAGCTTGGGAAGCGGAACCTACGAGCAGTACTTC. Its translation is CASSLGSGTYEQYF.

As concerns this clone: The sample holds other DNA sequences that translate to the same CDR3. The gene calls are TRBV5-1 and TRBJ1-1, with D unclear. In germline, CDR1 is SGHRS, CDR2 YFSETQ. The ends were cut back, 2 bases at V and 1 base at J, with 6 bases in the middle. CDR3 size: 13 residues. The CDR3: CASSLTQNTEAFF. The DNA of the CDR3 is TGCGCCAGCAGCTTAACGCAGAACACTGAAGCTTTCTTT. Filled out from reference TRBV5-1 and TRBJ1-1, the complete variable domain reads KAGVTQTPRYLIKTRGQQVTLSCSPISGHRSVSWYQQTPGQGLQFLFEYFSETQRNKGNFPGRFSGRQFSNSRSEMNVSTLELGDSALYLCASSLTQNTEAFFGQGTRLTVV.

This clone has just a few counts. Other DNA sequences within the sample encode an identical CDR3. The chain links TRBV4-1 to TRBJ2-5, with 7 bases lining up with TRBD1. V shed 4 bases, J shed 1 base, and the junction held 3 bases outside the gene matches. CDR1 is MGHRA and CDR2 is YSYEKL in the germline V gene. The CDR3 runs to 14 residues. This CDR3 is CASSPGQLQETQYF. The CDR3 bases are TGCGCCAGCAGCCCGGGACAGCTCCAAGAGACCCAGTACTTC.

This clone was recorded a few times. J is TRBJ2-7 and V is TRBV29-1; 8 bases line up with TRBD1. CDR1 and CDR2 from the germline V gene are SQVTM and ANQGSEA. V was clipped by 1 base and J by 5 bases; unmatched bases: 10. The CDR3 covers 15 residues. CDR3 sequence (DNA): TGCAGCGTTGAAGGTCTACAGGGGGTTTCGGACGAGCAGTACTTC. Translation gives CSVEGLQGVSDEQYF.